The sequence of this T cell receptor (beta chain) was determined in a study of T cell responses to AZD1222 COVID-19 vaccine. Comments on this clone: Its antigen is still unknown.

Both about-4-week and about-12-week second-dose recipients were combined. Overall study findings and caveats: Regions 160-218 and 743-854 held dominance among vaccine-associated CD4 TCRs, which spanned spike. Reportedly, close to half of spike-specific TCRs are directed against unmutated variant regions. Spike-specific TCR depth and breadth grew after two AZD1222 doses.

Germline lookup yields CDR1 SGHAT and CDR2 FQNNGV. The CDR3 spans 16 residues. Trimming removed 4 bases from V and 0 bases from J, with 13 bases in between. Generated by immunoSEQ multiplex PCR, the TCRdb table keeps only in-frame clones and is missing some. The data contain about 140,000 clones, around 83% of them singletons. Here the sequenced sample was peripheral blood, taken 28 days after the second AZD1222 dose. V is TRBV11-2 and J is TRBJ1-3, with no clear D. This sequence originates from an adult who received the AZD1222 COVID-19 vaccine. This chain's CDR3 is CASSSGRVYSGNTIYF. Here the CDR3 DNA reads TGTGCCAGCAGCTCCGGGCGAGTTTACTCTGGAAACACCATATATTTT.